This record concerns one TCR beta chain sequence. This clone was found once. What this receptor recognizes is not known. No much larger clone exists at a distance of one base, and base qualities are not known. The CDR3 numbers 13 residues from cysteine through phenylalanine. Of all the DNA, just the CDR3 is kept, 39 bases in frame from base 1. According to the germline V gene, CDR1 reads SGHDT and CDR2 reads YYEEEE. V sheds 3 bases and J sheds 2 bases, leaving 8 bases between their ends. This sample was taken from a study of blood T cell repertoires in COVID-19 (dated by TCRdb to the early 2020s). The study in broad terms: The collaborator samples originated in the United States, Italy and Spain and spanned the acute and convalescent phases of COVID-19. The material from the prospective study consisted of cDNA or gDNA derived from T cells, B-cell-depleted T cells, or PBMCs. The sample metadata nearly always contained a de-identified subject ID, COVID-19 status, age in years and sex. The repertoires were made available in a free public database intended to serve as a resource for research on the immune response to SARS-CoV-2. The samples were drawn from two sources: the first 160 participants of the ongoing ImmuneRACE study, and 1,254 subjects contributed by 6 global collaborators. Where HLA class I and class II types were available, the types were taken from metadata supplied by the sample provider, not from assay-based typing. Subjects who had been exposed to COVID-19, were actively infected with it, or had recovered from it provided the deeply sampled blood TCRbeta repertoires that made up the dataset.

TCRbeta CDR3 regions were amplified from genomic DNA by means of the immunoSEQ Assay, a bias-controlled multiplex PCR. The authors' analysis ran thus. Nucleated cell counts per sample were estimated from amplification of reference gene primers within the assay. To quantify the absolute abundance of each unique TCRbeta CDR3 rearrangement, sequence reads were collapsed and filtered. Productive Simpson clonality was computed per sample as the square root of Simpson's diversity index over productive rearrangements. The table comes from immuneACCESS by way of TCRdb, which keeps in-frame sequences with V and J called. Part of the clones is missing from these tables; in studies checked, under half for an unresolved V gene and the rest for unknown reasons. That table gives V, J and clone size, and the DNA gave D and trimming. Counted in this sample were more than 300,000 clones; about 88% of them appeared once. Roughly 1.2% of the sample rests with the top ten.

In the prospective study, participants were roughly 18 to 90 years old, resided in fewer than 25 geographic areas of the United States, and were enrolled through a virtual design. To assign participants to cohorts, the prospective study relied on clinical history that participants themselves reported in a screening survey and a study questionnaire. For ImmuneRACE Cohort 3, a participant was defined as recovered based on two consecutive negative NP/OP PCR tests, clearance by a healthcare professional, or resolution of symptoms. Mobile phlebotomists in the prospective study collected whole blood, serum and a nasopharyngeal or oropharyngeal swab from every participant. Over an approximately two-month period, participants in the prospective study had the option of providing additional blood draws and questionnaires. Blood samples from the prospective study were shipped frozen or at room temperature prior to DNA extraction.

The investigation overall reported the following: The quantity of clinical and demographic metadata differed by source and by participant and was supplied without curation.

The chain was built from TRBV5-6 and TRBJ1-2, and the D gene may be TRBD1, 6 bases matching. This sequence was found in a woman under 30 who had recovered from COVID-19. The sample taken for sequencing was PBMCs or T cells enriched from blood (not recorded which). The CDR3 loop reads CASSSTGNYGYTF. The nucleotide sequence reads as follows: TGTGCCAGCAGCTCGACAGGAAACTATGGCTACACCTTC.